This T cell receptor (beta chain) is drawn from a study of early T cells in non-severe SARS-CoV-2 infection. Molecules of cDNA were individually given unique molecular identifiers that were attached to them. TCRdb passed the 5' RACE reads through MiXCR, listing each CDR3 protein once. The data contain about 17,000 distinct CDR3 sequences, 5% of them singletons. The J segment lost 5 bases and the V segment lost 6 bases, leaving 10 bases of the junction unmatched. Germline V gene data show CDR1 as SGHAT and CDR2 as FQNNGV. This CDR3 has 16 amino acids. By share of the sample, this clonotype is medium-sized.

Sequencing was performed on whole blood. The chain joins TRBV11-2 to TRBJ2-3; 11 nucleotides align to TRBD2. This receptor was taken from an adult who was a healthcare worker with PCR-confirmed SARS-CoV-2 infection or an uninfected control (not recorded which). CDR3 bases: TGTGCCAGCAGACGCCTAATCGGGACTAGCGGAGATACGCAGTATTTT. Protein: CASRRLIGTSGDTQYF.